This TCR beta chain is drawn from a study of HIV-infected patients and healthy controls. Overall study results and limits: A major limitation was that merely sixteen HIV-infected individuals were processed. MAIT alpha-chain CDR3s were frequent in healthy controls, depleted in HIV+. Untreated HIV+ repertoires had roughly threefold fewer distinct CDR3s and lower Shannon diversity than healthy controls.

Reverse transcription used around 500 ng RNA and constant-region primers for alpha and beta. Separate chain-specific third strand synthesis with multiplexing indices produced the alpha and beta libraries. TCRdb re-called the 5' RACE reads through MiXCR, storing one row per CDR3 protein. There are some 7,400 distinct CDR3 sequences in the sample; about 7% occur only once, and around 20% lies in the top ten. This clonotype was recorded many times. Its target is not known. This beta chain represents an off-target read in a library built for alpha chains; its size is of limited meaning. Trimming cost V 2 bases and J 2 bases, with 7 bases left between them. This CDR3 is built from 15 residues. Roughly three months, about 14 weeks, into antiretroviral therapy, follow-up blood was collected. All unsorted peripheral T cells were captured because whole blood was used without fractionation.

The TCR was taken from an adult with HIV infection. This chain uses TRBV12-3 or TRBV12-4 with TRBJ2-6; tentative D call: TRBD2 (5 bases). The sample in question was blood, obtained during antiretroviral therapy. CDR3 loop: CASSLSGAGANVLTF. The CDR3 DNA is TGTGCCAGCAGTTTATCCGGGGCTGGGGCCAACGTCCTGACTTTC.